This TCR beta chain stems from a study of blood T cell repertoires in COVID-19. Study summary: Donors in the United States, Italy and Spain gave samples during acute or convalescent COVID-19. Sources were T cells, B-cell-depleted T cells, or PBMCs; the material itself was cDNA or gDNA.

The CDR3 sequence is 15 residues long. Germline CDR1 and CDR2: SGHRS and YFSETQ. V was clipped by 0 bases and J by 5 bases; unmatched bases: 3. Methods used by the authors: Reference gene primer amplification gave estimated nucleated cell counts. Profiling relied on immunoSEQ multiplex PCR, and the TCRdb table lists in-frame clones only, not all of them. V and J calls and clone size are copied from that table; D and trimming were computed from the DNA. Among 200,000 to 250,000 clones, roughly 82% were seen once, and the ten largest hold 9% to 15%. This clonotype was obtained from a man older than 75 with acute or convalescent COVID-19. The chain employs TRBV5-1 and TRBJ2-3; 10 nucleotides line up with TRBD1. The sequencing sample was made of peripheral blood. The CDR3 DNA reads TGCGCCAGCAGCTTGGCTGGGACAGGGGTAGATACGCAGTATTTT. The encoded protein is CASSLAGTGVDTQYF.